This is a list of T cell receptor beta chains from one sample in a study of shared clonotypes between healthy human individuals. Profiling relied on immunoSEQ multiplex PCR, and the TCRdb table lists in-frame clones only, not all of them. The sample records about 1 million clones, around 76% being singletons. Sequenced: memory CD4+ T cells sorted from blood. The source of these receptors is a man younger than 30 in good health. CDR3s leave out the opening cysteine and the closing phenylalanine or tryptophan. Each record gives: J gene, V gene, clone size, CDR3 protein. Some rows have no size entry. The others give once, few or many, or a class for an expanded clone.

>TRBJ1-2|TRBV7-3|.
ASSFDDRFGYGFT
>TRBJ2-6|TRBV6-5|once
ASSYVWGANVLT
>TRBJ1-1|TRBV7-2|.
ASSQGGTAASEAF
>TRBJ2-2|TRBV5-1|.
ASSRTSGTQNTGELF
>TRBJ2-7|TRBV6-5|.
ASSYSRGPYEQY
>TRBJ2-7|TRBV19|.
ASSIEGDGRPYEQY
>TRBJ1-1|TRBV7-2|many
ASSQLGLVKEAF
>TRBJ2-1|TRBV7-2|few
ASSGGGSSYNEQF
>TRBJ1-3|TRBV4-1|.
ASSQEFIREVGNTIY
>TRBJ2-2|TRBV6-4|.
ASSVGGTGELF
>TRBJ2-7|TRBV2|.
ASSDGGAVGREQY
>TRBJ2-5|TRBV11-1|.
ASSLARQAGTQY
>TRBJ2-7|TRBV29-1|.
SVVGGSSYEQY
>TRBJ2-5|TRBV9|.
ASSAGTFQETQY
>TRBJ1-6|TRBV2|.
ASKGSLLSSYNSPLH
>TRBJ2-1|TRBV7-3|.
ASSLGRGTYNEQF
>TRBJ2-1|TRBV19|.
ASSINIKGDSSYNEQF
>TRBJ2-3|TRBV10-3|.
ATGTTTRDTQY
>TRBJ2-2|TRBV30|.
AWSVQGGFGELF
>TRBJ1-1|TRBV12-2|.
ASRLILFEAF
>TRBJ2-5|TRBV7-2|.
ASSLAGAMETQY
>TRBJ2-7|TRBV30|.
AWSVQVRQTLSYEQY
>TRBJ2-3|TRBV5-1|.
ASSFGRATDTQY
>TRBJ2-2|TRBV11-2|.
ASTGGLAGELF
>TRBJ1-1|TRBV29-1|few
SVAGRMNTEAF
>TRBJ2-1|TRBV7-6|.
ASSRGLALSYNEQF
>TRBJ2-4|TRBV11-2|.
ASSRQGLAKNIQY
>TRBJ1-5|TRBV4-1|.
ASSQDVGTDYQPQH
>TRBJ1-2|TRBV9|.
ASTRQPDNYGYT
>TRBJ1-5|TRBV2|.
ASTRDSNQPQH
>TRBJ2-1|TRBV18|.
ASSPPAEQEQF
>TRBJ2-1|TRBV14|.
ASSQASGTYNEQF
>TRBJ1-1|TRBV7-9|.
ASSLASTSGAAF
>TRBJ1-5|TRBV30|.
AWSPKGAGNQPQH
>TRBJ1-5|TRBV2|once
ASSEALQGGQPQH
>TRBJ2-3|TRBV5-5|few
ASSLDLRGGADTQY
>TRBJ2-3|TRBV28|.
ASSLPGRGAFGTDTQY
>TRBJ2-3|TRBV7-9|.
ASRSGGTQY
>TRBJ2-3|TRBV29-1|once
SVEGVASMAYSDTQY
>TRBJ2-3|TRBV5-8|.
ASSFEPPTQY
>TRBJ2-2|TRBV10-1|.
ASSPRQGKNTGELF
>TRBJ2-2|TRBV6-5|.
ASSSQGVNGELF
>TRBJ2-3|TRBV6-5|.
ASRLFSGRADTQY
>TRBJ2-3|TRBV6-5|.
ASRDRTDTQY
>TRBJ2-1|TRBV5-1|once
ASSLASLADYNEQF
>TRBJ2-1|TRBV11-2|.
ASSFPASGRADYNEQF
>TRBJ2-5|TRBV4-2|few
ASSLGPTGQLDQY
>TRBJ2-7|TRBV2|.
ASSTDRVEQY
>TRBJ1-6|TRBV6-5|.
ASRSDNHNSPLH
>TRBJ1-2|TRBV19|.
ASSEDRGLRGYT
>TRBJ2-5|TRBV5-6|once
ASSVGLDEETQY
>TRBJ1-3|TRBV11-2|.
ASSLGSGTFGNTIY
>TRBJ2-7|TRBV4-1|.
ASSRPDRASYEQY
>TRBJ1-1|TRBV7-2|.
ASSKAHTEAF
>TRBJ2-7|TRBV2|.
ASSRGSAYEQY
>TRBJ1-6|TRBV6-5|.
ASMKEPYINSPLH
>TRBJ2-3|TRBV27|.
ASSPARGTDTQY